This T cell receptor beta chain comes out of a study of Ad26.COV2.S vaccination and SARS-CoV-2 variants (dated by TCRdb to 2020 to 2023). Some background on the complete study: Donors in the vaccine arm were drawn from COV1001, a phase I-IIa trial of Ad26.COV2.S in healthy adults that was multicentre, randomized, double-blind and placebo-controlled. Ad26.COV2.S was administered intramuscularly at 5 x 10^10 or 1 x 10^11 viral particles, either as a single shot or as two shots given 56 days apart. TCRbeta repertoire sequencing served as the tool for gauging how specific and how broad the SARS-CoV-2-reactive T cell receptors were following Ad26.COV2.S vaccination. Trial participants were randomized into five groups of five: low-dose or high-dose Ad26.COV2.S given once or twice, or placebo on both occasions. The TCR-sequenced set comprised around 30 samples: around 20 Ad26.COV2.S vaccine recipients, 5 placebo recipients and 8 SARS-CoV-2 convalescent individuals. Investigators remained blinded to trial group allocation during experiments and outcome assessment. The paper's findings and limits, for the study overall: After vaccination, substantial breadth of spike-specific CD8+ and CD4+ T cell responses was reported. Compared with placebo recipients, Ad26.COV2.S recipients showed higher spike-specific TCR breadth (P = 0.0014). The authors noted that the TCR breadth and depth analyses may have underestimated total T cell responses. Non-spike TCR breadth was comparable between vaccine and placebo recipients, consistent with the vaccine containing only spike. The study lacked the statistical power to compare responses across vaccine doses or regimens.

As for this clone: Its antigen target is currently unknown. The record has no base qualities; no much larger clone is one base away.

The immunoSEQ Assay was the method used to sequence TCRbeta CDR3 regions. After extraction, genomic DNA underwent amplification by bias-controlled multiplex PCR, followed by high-throughput sequencing. Regarding the original processing steps: Collapsing and filtering of sequences were performed to quantify the absolute abundance of each unique TCRbeta CDR3 region. Usable DNA was measured by amplifying reference genes present in all nucleated cells, and TCRbeta template counts were normalized to that usable DNA to estimate T cell fraction. Repertoire TCRs were annotated as SARS-CoV-2-specific when V gene, CDR3 amino acid sequence and J gene were exactly matched to a known reactive TCR set. The reference SARS-CoV-2 TCR set was derived from MIRA and filtered for enrichment in COVID-19-positive ImmuneCODE repertoires, a step that removed public or cross-reactive TCRs. Drawing on the MIRA antigens, annotated TCRs were analysed further at the level of specific ORF or position within ORF. Breadth was defined as annotated unique rearrangements over total unique productive rearrangements; depth was the summed frequency of those rearrangements. TCR breadth was compared between groups using two-sided Wilcoxon rank-sum tests. TCRdb took over this immuneACCESS table, retaining in-frame rearrangements with V and J assigned. Such tables are incomplete; in checked studies, under half of the missing clones stem from an unresolved V gene, and the remainder is unexplained. That table gives V, J and clone size, and the DNA gave D and trimming. A total of a few hundred thousand clones appear in this sample, roughly nine tenths of them only once. The ten largest account for nearly 3% of the sample.

This sample's treatment or condition label indicates: 15 to 20 received Ad26.COV2.S at low or high dose, single or two shots; 5 received placebo; per-sample allocation not given. For vaccine and placebo recipients, repertoires were sequenced using samples collected on day 63 after the first injection. In Cohort 1b, 25 or so adults aged 18-55 years were enrolled at a single site in Boston, USA, between 29 July and 7 August 2020. As a vaccine, Ad26.COV2.S was a replication-incompetent adenovirus type 26 vector that expressed a prefusion-stabilized SARS-CoV-2 spike protein derived from the original Wuhan strain. Measured from the cysteine to the phenylalanine, the CDR3 is 16 residues long. The CDR3 DNA has 48 bases and is translated from base 1. The germline V gene (reference sequence) specifies SGHKS as CDR1 and YYEKEE as CDR2. V drops 4 bases and J drops 3 bases, leaving 17 bases in between.

This specimen consisted of peripheral blood, obtained in a trial of Ad26.COV2.S vaccine versus placebo. The sequence links TRBV5-5 to TRBJ1-3; matching of 6 bases hints at TRBD1 as the D gene. This clonotype originated in a person aged 18 to 65 who received the Ad26.COV2.S COVID-19 vaccine or a placebo. The nucleotides read TGTGCCAGCAGCCCATACAGGGACGTCAATGGAAACACCATATATTTT. Its protein is CASSPYRDVNGNTIYF.